The 10 T cell receptor beta chains given below trace back to one sample, sequenced in a study of T-cell memory formation after mild COVID-19. One entry per CDR3 protein results from TCRdb running MiXCR on the 5' RACE reads. The sample consists of hundreds of thousands of distinct CDR3 sequences, around 16% of them appearing once. The sample taken for sequencing was PBMCs or a T cell subset sorted from them (not recorded which). All receptors come from an adult woman who had mild COVID-19 (a few samples of this study predate the infection). Cell type and time point are not known.

This clonotype was picked up many times. At one end, the junction sequence differs from germline, possibly due to a read error. The genes are TRBV6-5 and TRBJ2-7, with D unclear. The V gene's germline CDR1 is MNHEY and CDR2 SVGAGI. This CDR3 is built from 13 residues. CDR3 amino acids: CASSYFGWDEQYF. CDR3 bases: TGTGCCAGCAGCTACTTTGGCTGGGACGAGCAGTACTTC.

The genes are TRBV9 and TRBJ2-2; 7 bases are shared with TRBD1. The CDR3 spans 14 residues. CDR1 and CDR2 (germline): SGDLS, YYNGEE. V gave up 2 bases and J gave up 6 bases; unmatched junction bases: 4. This CDR3 reads CASSVRTGPGELFF. The DNA of the CDR3 is TGTGCCAGCAGCGTGAGGACAGGCCCCGGGGAGCTGTTTTTT. The full variable domain, with the rest looked up from reference TRBV9 and TRBJ2-2, is DSGVTQTPKHLITATGQRVTLRCSPRSGDLSVYWYQQSLDQGLQFLIQYYNGEERAKGNILERFSAQQFPDLHSELNLSSLELGDSALYFCASSVRTGPGELFFGEGSRLTVL.

The chain is built from TRBV30 and TRBJ1-2, with TRBD1 identical over 10 bases. The V segment lost 8 bases and the J segment 3 bases; nucleotides outside the gene matches: 6. This CDR3 spans 13 amino acids. Germline values: CDR1 GTSNPN, CDR2 SVGIG (reference sequence). This CDR3 is CALRDRGDYGYTF. CDR3 nucleotides: TGTGCCCTCAGGGACAGGGGAGACTATGGCTACACCTTC.

This clonotype was detected only a few times. The rearrangement uses TRBV6-5 and TRBJ1-1; D unclear. The CDR3 sequence is 14 residues long. Germline CDR1 and CDR2: MNHEY and SVGAGI. V lost 2 bases to trimming and J lost 0 bases, with 7 bases between them. This CDR3 is CASSYQHMNTEAFF. For the CDR3, the DNA is TGTGCCAGCAGTTACCAGCACATGAACACTGAAGCTTTCTTT.

This clonotype was counted only a few times. The chain combines TRBV7-3 with TRBJ2-1; D is uncertain. Germline-derived CDR1 and CDR2 are SGHTA and FQGTGA. V was trimmed by 5 bases and J by 4 bases, leaving 21 bases between them. The CDR3 has 17 residues. The CDR3 nucleotides read TGTGCCAGCAGCAAACGGGCAGGATTGGTGGGGTACAATGAGCAGTTCTTC. It encodes CASSKRAGLVGYNEQFF.

The chain couples TRBV9 to TRBJ2-7; D is uncertain. The CDR3 covers 14 residues. In germline, CDR1 is SGDLS, CDR2 YYNGEE. V was pared by 4 bases and J by 4 bases, with 15 bases between. CDR3 region: CASSQSPTDYEQYF. In DNA, the CDR3 is TGTGCCAGCAGCCAGAGCCCGACCGATTACGAGCAGTACTTC.

V is TRBV4-2 and J is TRBJ2-2; D gene unclear. Trimming left V 1 base short and J 1 base short, with 4 bases between. Germline CDR1 is LGHNA and CDR2 is YNFKEQ. CDR3 size: 14 residues. The CDR3 DNA is TGTGCCAGCAGCCAAGTGGTGAACACCGGGGAGCTGTTTTTT. Its translation: CASSQVVNTGELFF.

A few counts support this clonotype. The chain is built from TRBV7-9 and TRBJ2-7; 10 bases match TRBD2. CDR3 size: 15 residues. Germline V gene lookup returns CDR1 SEHNR and CDR2 FQNEAQ (reference sequence). The ends lost 1 base at V and 5 bases at J; junction bases unmatched: 5. The CDR3 sequence: CASSLGGTSADEQYF. The CDR3 nucleotides read TGTGCCAGCAGCTTAGGGGGGACTAGCGCTGACGAGCAGTACTTC.

The V call is TRBV5-6, the J call TRBJ2-7; 10 bases fit TRBD2. V gave up 0 bases and J gave up 5 bases; unmatched junction bases: 5. CDR1 and CDR2 (germline): SGHDT, YYEEEE. This CDR3 spans 15 amino acids. The CDR3 loop reads CASSLDPSGGDEQYF. In DNA form, the CDR3 reads TGTGCCAGCAGCTTGGACCCTAGCGGGGGCGACGAGCAGTACTTC.

The table lists this clonotype with a few counts. DNA of the CDR3: TGTGCCAGCAGCCCGAGCGTAGTGGCTGAAGCTTTCTTT. This encodes CASSPSVVAEAFF. The chain links TRBV5-5 to TRBJ1-1; D remains ambiguous. The CDR3 is 13 amino acids. V lost 4 bases and J lost 6, with 13 bases in between. Germline V gene data show CDR1 as SGHKS and CDR2 as YYEKEE (reference sequence).